This TCR beta chain was identified in a study of T cell repertoires in ileal Crohn's disease. Study overall: Over 30% were active smokers at surgery; median disease duration was roughly 8 years.

A note on this clone: Antigen: not known.

Findings of the study overall: Active smokers at surgery had more clonal expansions than non-smokers.

Assay: immunoSEQ multiplex PCR; the TCRdb copy retains only in-frame clones and omits some. The data show some 14,000 clones, around four fifths seen once. Specimen: ileal tissue. This receptor was identified in an adult with Crohn's disease.

The CDR3: CASSRQTVFYEQYF. CDR3 nucleotides: TGTGCCAGCAGCAGACAGACCGTCTTCTACGAGCAGTACTTC. The rearrangement links TRBV5-6 to TRBJ2-7; D might be TRBD1 (5 bases). CDR1 is SGHDT and CDR2 is YYEEEE in the germline V gene. V was clipped by 4 bases and J by 3 bases, with 14 bases between them. The CDR3 runs to 14 residues.